This TCR beta chain was identified during a study of graft-versus-host responses after intestinal transplantation. Background on the study: Isolated intestinal, liver-intestinal, or multivisceral transplants had been given to the recipients. All of the recipients had induction that used anti-thymocyte globulin, then tacrolimus and steroids for three to four years. Study outcomes and limitations: Recipient marrow held GvH clones, some first seen in ileum or blood. Allografts of one patient group, those with graft-donor T cell macrochimerism, had high graft-versus-host to host-versus-graft clonal ratios.

About this clone: As yet, its antigen is unknown.

Profiled with immunoSEQ multiplex PCR; TCRdb holds only in-frame clones, not every one. This table has about 90,000 clones, 91% appearing once. CDR1 is SNHLY and CDR2 is FYNNEI in the germline V gene. The CDR3 loop spans 15 amino acids. V lost 2 bases, J lost 0 bases, and 8 bases lay in between. The clonotype originates from a human donor who received an intestinal transplant. The input for sequencing was unstimulated CD8+ T cells sorted from spleen or lymph node cells, taken before intestinal transplant. The chain combines TRBV2 with TRBJ2-1, with a weak D call TRBD2 (5 bases). The CDR3 reads CASSEWESSYNEQFF. The CDR3 nucleotides are TGTGCCAGCAGTGAATGGGAGAGCTCCTACAATGAGCAGTTCTTC. Combining the CDR3 with reference TRBV2 and TRBJ2-1 gives the whole variable domain EPEVTQTPSHQVTQMGQEVILRCVPISNHLYFYWYRQILGQKVEFLVSFYNNEISEKSEIFDDQFSVERPDGSNFTLKIRSTKLEDSAMYFCASSEWESSYNEQFFGPGTRLTVL.